These 23 T cell receptor beta chains share one sample of origin, sequenced in a study of cytomegalovirus exposure and HLA in healthy donors. PCR amplification relied on 60 Vbeta primers (plus 13 Jbeta primers). The repertoire was sequenced with immunoSEQ multiplex PCR; TCRdb's copy has only in-frame clones and lacks some. The repertoire has tens of thousands of clones, approximately 72% of them found once; the top ten carry around 9.9%. The source material was PBMCs. These receptors originate from a woman under 40 in good health and CMV-seronegative.

The chain has TRBV2 and TRBJ2-7; 9 positions match TRBD1. CDR3 size: 15 residues. J lost 1 base, V lost 8 bases, and 9 bases had no gene match. Germline V gene sequence: CDR1 SNHLY, CDR2 FYNNEI. The CDR3 DNA follows: TGTGCCAGCCACCTGCAAGGGACAGGGTCCTACGAGCAGTACTTC. It is translated as CASHLQGTGSYEQYF.

J is TRBJ1-5 and V is TRBV7-9; TRBD1 agrees at 9 bases. Per the germline V gene, CDR1 is SEHNR and CDR2 is FQNEAQ (reference sequence). V shed 5 bases, J shed 5 bases, and the junction held 7 bases outside the gene matches. CDR3 length: 15 amino acids. Here the CDR3 DNA reads TGTGCCAGCAGCGGTTGGACAGGGGAGGATCAGCCCCAGCATTTT. This translates into CASSGWTGEDQPQHF. Variable domain in full (rest from reference TRBV7-9 and TRBJ1-5): DTGVSQNPRHKITKRGQNVTFRCDPISEHNRLYWYRQTLGQGPEFLTYFQNEAQLEKSRLLSDRFSAERPKGSFSTLEIQRTEQGDSAMYLCASSGWTGEDQPQHFGDGTRLSIL.

The chain recombines TRBV5-1 with TRBJ2-7, with 11 bases identical to TRBD2. The CDR3 is made up of 16 amino acids. Germline V lookup: CDR1 SGHRS, CDR2 YFSETQ. With 3 bases clipped from V and 1 base from J, the junction kept 6 bases outside the gene matches. In DNA form, the CDR3 reads TGCGCCAGCAGCTATACTAGCGGGGGTCCTTCCTACGAGCAGTACTTC. Protein sequence: CASSYTSGGPSYEQYF.

The chain is built from TRBV6-5 and TRBJ1-2, with TRBD1 as a possible D gene (6 bases). The CDR3 runs 13 residues. Deletions cut 5 bases from V and 4 bases from J, with 11 bases between. Germline V CDR1 and CDR2: MNHEY, SVGAGI. The CDR3 sequence is CASSQQGLYGYTF. Written as DNA, the CDR3 is TGTGCCAGCAGTCAACAGGGCCTCTATGGCTACACCTTC.

The chain links TRBV4-2 to TRBJ2-2, with 10 bases aligning to TRBD2. The CDR3 has 20 amino acids. V dropped 0 bases and J dropped 0; count of bases not matched to a gene: 10. Germline V gives CDR1 LGHNA, CDR2 YNFKEQ. In DNA form, the CDR3 reads TGTGCCAGCAGCCAAGATCGCGTAGCGGGGGGACTTTCGAACACCGGGGAGCTGTTTTTT. It encodes CASSQDRVAGGLSNTGELFF.

The rearrangement links TRBV18 to TRBJ1-2; no clear D. V was pared by 3 bases and J by 2 bases, with 10 bases between. Germline V gene sequence: CDR1 KGHSH, CDR2 LQKENI. This CDR3 comprises 14 residues. The CDR3 is CASSPEPRNYGYTF. CDR3 nucleotide sequence: TGTGCCAGCTCACCCGAGCCGAGGAACTATGGCTACACCTTC.

This sequence joins TRBV5-3 and TRBJ1-3; TRBD1 matches at 10 bases. TRBV5-3 counts as an open reading frame of uncertain function. The CDR3 runs to 15 residues. The junction had 11 bases not matched to a gene; V was cut back by 3 bases and J by 11 bases. CDR3 DNA sequence: TGTGCCAGAAGCTCCCGGGACAGGGGCCAATGGGCCATATATTTT. Amino acid sequence: CARSSRDRGQWAIYF.

This clone was observed a few times. The rearrangement uses TRBV6-1 and TRBJ2-2, with D possibly TRBD1 on 6 matching bases. The germline V and J ends were trimmed by 5 bases and 7 bases, with 17 bases remaining between them. The CDR3 is made up of 15 amino acids. Looked up from germline, CDR1 is MNHNS and CDR2 is SASEGT. CDR3 amino acids: CASSPGHRVDGELFF. The CDR3 DNA reads as TGTGCCAGCAGTCCCGGACACAGGGTGGACGGGGAGCTGTTTTTT.

This chain joins TRBV30 and TRBJ2-3; 7 bases line up with TRBD1. Per germline, CDR1 GTSNPN and CDR2 SVGIG (reference sequence). J was trimmed by 3 bases and V by 5 bases; bases with no gene match: 11. CDR3 size: 15 residues. Here the CDR3 DNA reads TGTGCCTGGTCACTAACAGGGGTCAGGACAGATACGCAGTATTTT. Amino acids: CAWSLTGVRTDTQYF.

The genes are TRBV7-9 and TRBJ1-1, with no clear D. Trimming removed 3 bases at V and 2 bases at J, with 10 bases between. The germline V gene encodes CDR1 SEHNR and CDR2 FQNEAQ (reference sequence). The CDR3 has 14 residues. In DNA, the CDR3 is TGTGCCAGCAGCTTGGTGTCAGGAAACACTGAAGCTTTCTTT. Residues: CASSLVSGNTEAFF.

The table lists this clone with a few counts. The rearrangement links TRBV13 to TRBJ2-3, with a possible D match to TRBD2 (6 bases). The CDR3 contains 12 residues. Trimming removed 2 bases from V and 11 bases from J, with 11 bases in between. The V gene's germline CDR1 is PRHDT and CDR2 FYEKMQ (reference sequence). The CDR3 spells CASSLQETRQYF. The DNA for the CDR3 is TGTGCCAGCAGCTTACAGGAGACTAGGCAGTATTTT.

This clone was observed a handful of times. This rearrangement joins TRBV15 to TRBJ1-2; the match to TRBD1 covers 9 bases. CDR3 size: 15 residues. J gave up 4 bases and V 4 bases, and 7 bases lay outside the gene matches. CDR1 is LNHNV and CDR2 is YYDKDF in the germline V gene (reference sequence). CDR3 sequence: CATSTNRGPLYGYTF. CDR3 sequence (DNA): TGTGCCACCAGCACCAACAGGGGGCCGCTCTATGGCTACACCTTC.

The CDR3 region has the DNA TGTGCCAGTAGTATATTACGAGGAGATGACCTTCGAGCTTTCTTT. Its translation: CASSILRGDDLRAFF. This chain connects TRBV19 to TRBJ1-1; the D is unclear. Trimming left V 2 bases short and J 10 bases short, with 20 bases between. This CDR3 region has 15 residues. Germline CDR1 is LNHDA and CDR2 is SQIVND (reference sequence). The complete variable domain, with remaining parts taken from reference TRBV19 and TRBJ1-1, reads DGGITQSPKYLFRKEGQNVTLSCEQNLNHDAMYWYRQDPGQGLRLIYYSQIVNDFQKGDIAEGYSVSREKKESFPLTVTSAQKNPTAFYLCASSILRGDDLRAFFGQGTRLTVV.

Here the CDR3 reads CASSYVTGVTDTQYF. For the CDR3, the DNA is TGTGCCAGCAGTTACGTAACGGGGGTCACAGATACGCAGTATTTT. The chain couples TRBV6-6 to TRBJ2-3; perhaps TRBD2 as D (6 bases). Trimming took off 2 bases at V and 2 bases at J, with 11 bases between the two ends. CDR3 length equals 15 residues. CDR1 is MNHNY and CDR2 is SVGAGI in the germline V gene (reference sequence).

V usage is TRBV9 and J usage is TRBJ2-1, with 11 positions matching TRBD2. CDR1 is SGDLS, CDR2 YYNGEE, per germline. The CDR3 sequence is 16 residues long. V shed 0 bases, J shed 9 bases, and the junction held 8 bases outside the gene matches. CDR3 DNA sequence: TGTGCCAGCAGCGTAGAAGGGGTTAGCGGGAGGGGTGAGCAGTTCTTC. Protein product: CASSVEGVSGRGEQFF.

The chain recombines TRBV30 with TRBJ1-2, with TRBD1 identical over 8 bases. Unmatched junction bases numbered 4, after V lost 5 bases and J lost 5 bases. This CDR3 is built from 12 residues. The germline gives CDR1 GTSNPN, CDR2 SVGIG (reference sequence). This CDR3 is CAWQQGGYGYTF. The CDR3 DNA reads as TGTGCCTGGCAACAGGGGGGGTATGGCTACACCTTC.

In its sample, this clone was seen a few times. The chain is built from TRBV6-5 and TRBJ1-2; possibly TRBD1 for D (6 bases). CDR3 length: 14 amino acids. Trimming shortened V by 4 bases and J by 4 bases, and 13 bases separated the two germline ends. The V gene's germline CDR1 is MNHEY and CDR2 SVGAGI. In DNA, the CDR3 is TGTGCCAGCAGTTCCTCTGGACAGTCCTATGGCTACACCTTC. It specifies CASSSSGQSYGYTF.

V usage is TRBV5-4 and J usage is TRBJ1-1; D is uncertain. Germline assignment: CDR1 SGHNT and CDR2 YYREEE (reference sequence). This CDR3 is 17 amino acids long. The V gene lost 0 bases and the J gene lost 0 bases, with 15 bases spanning the gap. The CDR3 nucleotides read TGTGCCAGCAGCTTGGGAGCGATCACTCGCCTGAACACTGAAGCTTTCTTT. Protein product: CASSLGAITRLNTEAFF.

The rearrangement uses TRBV7-6 and TRBJ1-6, with TRBD1 identical over 7 bases. The CDR3 contains 16 residues. CDR1 is SGHVS and CDR2 is FNYEAQ in the germline V gene. After removal of 1 base from V and 6 bases from J, the junction contained 6 bases not matched to a gene. CDR3 DNA: TGTGCCAGCAGCTTAGAGGCCGACAGGGCTAATTCACCCCTCCACTTT. This codes for CASSLEADRANSPLHF.

The chain is built from TRBV30 and TRBJ2-4; no firm D call. The CDR3 runs to 13 residues. V lost 3 bases, J lost 1 base, and 7 bases lay in between. The germline gives CDR1 GTSNPN, CDR2 SVGIG (reference sequence). CDR3 nucleotides: TGTGCCTGGAGGACGAGGGCCAAAAACATTCAGTACTTC. This sequence encodes CAWRTRAKNIQYF.

CDR3 loop: CASSVSLDPGNTIYF. CDR3 DNA sequence: TGTGCCAGCAGCGTCTCACTAGACCCTGGAAACACCATATATTTT. The chain combines TRBV11-1 with TRBJ1-3; D remains ambiguous. The V end was cut by 5 bases, the J end by 2 bases, with 13 bases between. CDR1 and CDR2 from the germline V gene are SGHAT and FQDESV (reference sequence). The CDR3 extends over 15 amino acids. The whole variable domain, remainder taken from reference TRBV11-1 and TRBJ1-3, is EAEVAQSPRYKITEKSQAVAFWCDPISGHATLYWYRQILGQGPELLVQFQDESVVDDSQLPKDRFSAERLKGVDSTLKIQPAELGDSAMYLCASSVSLDPGNTIYFGEGSWLTVV.

This clone has only a few counts. The V gene is TRBV19, the J gene TRBJ2-5, with 8 positions matching TRBD1. The CDR3 runs 13 residues. CDR1 LNHDA and CDR2 SQIVND come from the germline V gene (reference sequence). V gave up 5 bases and J gave up 4 bases; unmatched junction bases: 3. This CDR3 reads CASSVDRGETQYF. CDR3 nucleotide sequence: TGTGCCAGTAGTGTCGACAGGGGAGAGACCCAGTACTTC.

This clone was recorded a few times. The rearrangement joins TRBV7-5 to TRBJ1-2; the table assigns TRBD1, which was not confirmed against the DNA. TRBV7-5 is classified as a pseudogene. The CDR3 extends over 17 amino acids. The CDR3, as DNA: TGTGTCATCCTACATTACAAGGGGCCGGAAGCTAACTATGGCTACACCTTC. Translated, it gives CVILHYKGPEANYGYTF.